What follows describes a single TCR beta chain. The data stem from a study of blood T cell repertoires in COVID-19. Sequenced by immunoSEQ multiplex PCR; TCRdb stores in-frame clones only, minus some. This repertoire shows about 270,000 clones, about nine tenths found once; its top ten account for over 3.5%. The CDR3 consists of 21 residues. V was clipped by 6 bases and J by 0 bases, with 31 bases between them. Per the germline V gene, CDR1 is ENHRY and CDR2 is SYGVKD. The receptor was derived from a woman aged 25 to 39 with acute COVID-19. The sequenced sample was PBMCs or T cells enriched from blood (not recorded which). The chain couples TRBV10-3 to TRBJ2-3, with D possibly matching TRBD2 (6 bases). The CDR3 nucleotides are TGTGCCATCAGCCCGGCGGGAAGAAGGACGGAACGCGAAACTAGCACAGATACGCAGTATTTT. This sequence encodes CAISPAGRRTERETSTDTQYF.